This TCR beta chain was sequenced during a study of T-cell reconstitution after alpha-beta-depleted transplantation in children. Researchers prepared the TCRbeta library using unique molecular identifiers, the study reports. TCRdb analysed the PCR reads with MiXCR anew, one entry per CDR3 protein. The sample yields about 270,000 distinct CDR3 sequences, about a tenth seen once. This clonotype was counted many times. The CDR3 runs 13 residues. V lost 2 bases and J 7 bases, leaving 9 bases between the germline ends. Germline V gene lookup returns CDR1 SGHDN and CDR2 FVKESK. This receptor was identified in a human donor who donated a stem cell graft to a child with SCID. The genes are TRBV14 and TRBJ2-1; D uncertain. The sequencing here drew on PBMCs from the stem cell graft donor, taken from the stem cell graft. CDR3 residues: CASSQLTTNEQFF. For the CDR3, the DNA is TGTGCCAGCAGCCAATTGACGACTAATGAGCAGTTCTTC. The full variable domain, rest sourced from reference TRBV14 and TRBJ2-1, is EAGVTQFPSHSVIEKGQTVTLRCDPISGHDNLYWYRRVMGKEIKFLLHFVKESKQDESGMPNNRFLAERTGGTYSTLKVQPAELEDSGVYFCASSQLTTNEQFFGPGTRLTVL.